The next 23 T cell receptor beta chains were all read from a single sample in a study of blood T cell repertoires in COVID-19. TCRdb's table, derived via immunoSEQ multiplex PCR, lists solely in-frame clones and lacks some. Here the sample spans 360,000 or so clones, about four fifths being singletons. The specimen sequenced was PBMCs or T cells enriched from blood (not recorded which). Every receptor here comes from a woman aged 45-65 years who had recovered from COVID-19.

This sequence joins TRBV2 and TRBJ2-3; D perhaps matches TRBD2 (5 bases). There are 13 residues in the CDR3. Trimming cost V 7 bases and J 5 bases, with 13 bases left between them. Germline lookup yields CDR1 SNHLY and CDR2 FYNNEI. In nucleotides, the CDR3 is TGTGCCAGCAAGGTTCGTCGGGGAGATACGCAGTATTTT. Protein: CASKVRRGDTQYF.

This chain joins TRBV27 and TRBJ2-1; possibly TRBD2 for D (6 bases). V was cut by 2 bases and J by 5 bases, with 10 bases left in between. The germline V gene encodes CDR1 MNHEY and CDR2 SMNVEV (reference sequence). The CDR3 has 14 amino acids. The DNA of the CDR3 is TGTGCCAGCAGTTTAGCGGGATACAACAATGAGCAGTTCTTC. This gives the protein CASSLAGYNNEQFF.

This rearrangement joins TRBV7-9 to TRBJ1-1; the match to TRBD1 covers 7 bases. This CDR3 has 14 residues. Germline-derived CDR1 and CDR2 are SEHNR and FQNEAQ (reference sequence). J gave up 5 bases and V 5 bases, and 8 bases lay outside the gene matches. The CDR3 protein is CASSLKQGRTEAFF. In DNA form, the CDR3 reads TGTGCCAGCAGCCTTAAACAGGGGCGAACTGAAGCTTTCTTT.

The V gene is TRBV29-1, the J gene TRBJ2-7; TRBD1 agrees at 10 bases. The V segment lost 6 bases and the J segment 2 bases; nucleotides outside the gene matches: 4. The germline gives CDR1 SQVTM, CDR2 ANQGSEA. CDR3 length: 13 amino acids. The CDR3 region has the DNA TGCAGCGTGGGGACAGGGGTCACCTACGAGCAGTACTTC. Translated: CSVGTGVTYEQYF.

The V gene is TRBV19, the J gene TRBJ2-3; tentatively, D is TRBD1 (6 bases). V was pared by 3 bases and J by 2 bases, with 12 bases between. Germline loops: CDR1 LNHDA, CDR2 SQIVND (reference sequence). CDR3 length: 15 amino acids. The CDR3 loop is CASSILDSTTDTQYF. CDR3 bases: TGTGCCAGTAGTATTTTGGACAGCACCACAGATACGCAGTATTTT.

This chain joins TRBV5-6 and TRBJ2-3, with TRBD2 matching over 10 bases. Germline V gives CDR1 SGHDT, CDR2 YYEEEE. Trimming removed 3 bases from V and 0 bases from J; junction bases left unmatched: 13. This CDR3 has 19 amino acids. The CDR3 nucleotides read TGTGCCAGCAGCTCCGAACGGCTAGCGGGAGTCTCTAGCACAGATACGCAGTATTTT. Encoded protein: CASSSERLAGVSSTDTQYF.

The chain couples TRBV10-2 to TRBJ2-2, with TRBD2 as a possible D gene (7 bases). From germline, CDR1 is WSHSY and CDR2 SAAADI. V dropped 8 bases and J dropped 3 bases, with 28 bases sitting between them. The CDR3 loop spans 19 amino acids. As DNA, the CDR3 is TGCGCCAGCCGAGAGGGTAGAATGGGGGGGGCGAGGTACACCGGGGAGCTGTTTTTT. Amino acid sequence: CASREGRMGGARYTGELFF.

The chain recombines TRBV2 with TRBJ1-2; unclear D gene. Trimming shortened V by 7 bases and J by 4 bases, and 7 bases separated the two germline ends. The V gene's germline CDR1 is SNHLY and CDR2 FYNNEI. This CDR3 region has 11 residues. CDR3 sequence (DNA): TGTGCCAGCATCGACACCTATGGCTACACCTTC. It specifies CASIDTYGYTF.

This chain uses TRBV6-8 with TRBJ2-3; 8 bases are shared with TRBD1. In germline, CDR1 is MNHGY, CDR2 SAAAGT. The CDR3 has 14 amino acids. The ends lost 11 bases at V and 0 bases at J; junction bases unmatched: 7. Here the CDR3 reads CAGEGQGSTDTQYF. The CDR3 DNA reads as TGTGCCGGGGAAGGACAGGGCAGCACAGATACGCAGTATTTT.

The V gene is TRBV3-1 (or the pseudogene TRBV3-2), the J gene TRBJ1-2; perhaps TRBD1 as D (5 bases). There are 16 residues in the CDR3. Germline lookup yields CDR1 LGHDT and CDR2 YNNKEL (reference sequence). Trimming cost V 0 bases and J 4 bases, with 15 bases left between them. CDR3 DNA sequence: TGTGCCAGCAGCCAAGATTGGGGCAGCTCTTCCTATGGCTACACCTTC. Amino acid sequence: CASSQDWGSSSYGYTF.

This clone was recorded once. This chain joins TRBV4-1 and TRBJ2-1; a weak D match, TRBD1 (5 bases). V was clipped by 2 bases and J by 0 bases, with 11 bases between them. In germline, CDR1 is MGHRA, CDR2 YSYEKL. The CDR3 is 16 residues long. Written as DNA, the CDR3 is TGCGCCAGCAGCCAACCGACAGAGAGCTCCTACAATGAGCAGTTCTTC. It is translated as CASSQPTESSYNEQFF.

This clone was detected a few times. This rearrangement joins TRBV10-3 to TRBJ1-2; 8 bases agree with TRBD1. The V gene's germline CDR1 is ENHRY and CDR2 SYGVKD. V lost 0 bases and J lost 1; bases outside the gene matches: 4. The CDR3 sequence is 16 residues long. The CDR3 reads CAISESPGTGNYGYTF. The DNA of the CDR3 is TGTGCCATCAGTGAGTCCCCCGGGACAGGTAACTATGGCTACACCTTC.

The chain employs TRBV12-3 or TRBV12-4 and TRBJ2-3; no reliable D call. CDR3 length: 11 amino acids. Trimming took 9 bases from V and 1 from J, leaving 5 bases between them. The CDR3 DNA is TGTGCCAGTAAGCGCACAGATACGCAGTATTTT. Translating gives CASKRTDTQYF.

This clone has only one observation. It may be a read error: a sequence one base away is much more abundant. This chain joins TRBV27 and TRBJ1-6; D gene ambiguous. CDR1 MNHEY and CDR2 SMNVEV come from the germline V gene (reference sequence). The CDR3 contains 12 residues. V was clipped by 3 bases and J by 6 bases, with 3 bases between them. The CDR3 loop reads CASSLANSPLHF. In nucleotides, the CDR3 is TGTGCCAGCAGTTTGGCTAATTCACCCCTCCACTTT.

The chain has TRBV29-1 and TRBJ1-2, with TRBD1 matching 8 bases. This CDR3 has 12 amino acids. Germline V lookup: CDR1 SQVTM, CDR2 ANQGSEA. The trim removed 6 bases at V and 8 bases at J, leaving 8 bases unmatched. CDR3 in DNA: TGCAGCGTCTCGCCGGACAGGGTCGGCTACACCTTC. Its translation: CSVSPDRVGYTF.

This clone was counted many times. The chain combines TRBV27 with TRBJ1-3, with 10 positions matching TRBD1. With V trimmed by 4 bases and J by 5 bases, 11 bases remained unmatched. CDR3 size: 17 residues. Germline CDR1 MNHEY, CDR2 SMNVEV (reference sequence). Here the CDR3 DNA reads TGTGCCAGCAGTTCCGCGGCGACAGGGGGCGCTCGAAACACCATATATTTT. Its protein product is CASSSAATGGARNTIYF.

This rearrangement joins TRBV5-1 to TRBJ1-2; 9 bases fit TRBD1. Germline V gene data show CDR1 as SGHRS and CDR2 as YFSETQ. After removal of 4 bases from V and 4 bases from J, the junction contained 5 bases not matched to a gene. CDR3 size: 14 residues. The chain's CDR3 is CASSPTTGGYGYTF. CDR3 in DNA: TGCGCCAGCAGCCCGACGACAGGGGGCTATGGCTACACCTTC. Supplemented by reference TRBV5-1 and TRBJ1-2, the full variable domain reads KAGVTQTPRYLIKTRGQQVTLSCSPISGHRSVSWYQQTPGQGLQFLFEYFSETQRNKGNFPGRFSGRQFSNSRSEMNVSTLELGDSALYLCASSPTTGGYGYTFGSGTRLTVV.

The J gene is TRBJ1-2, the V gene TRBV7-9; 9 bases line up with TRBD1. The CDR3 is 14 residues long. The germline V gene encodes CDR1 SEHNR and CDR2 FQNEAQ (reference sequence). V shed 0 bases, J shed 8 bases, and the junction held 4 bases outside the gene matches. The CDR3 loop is CASSLAGQGHGYTF. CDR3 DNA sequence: TGTGCCAGCAGCTTAGCGGGACAGGGTCACGGCTACACCTTC.

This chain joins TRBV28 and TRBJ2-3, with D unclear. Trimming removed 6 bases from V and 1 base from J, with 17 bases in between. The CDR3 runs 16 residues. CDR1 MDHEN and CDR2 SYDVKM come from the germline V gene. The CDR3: CASSRAQGVRTDTQYF. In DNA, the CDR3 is TGTGCCAGCAGCAGAGCCCAAGGAGTTCGCACAGATACGCAGTATTTT.

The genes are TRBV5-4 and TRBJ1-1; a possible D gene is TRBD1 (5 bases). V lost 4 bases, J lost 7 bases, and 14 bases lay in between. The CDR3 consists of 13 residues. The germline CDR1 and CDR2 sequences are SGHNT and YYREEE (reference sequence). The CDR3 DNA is TGTGCCAGCAGCCTTACTCAGGGACTTGAAGCTTTCTTT. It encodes CASSLTQGLEAFF.

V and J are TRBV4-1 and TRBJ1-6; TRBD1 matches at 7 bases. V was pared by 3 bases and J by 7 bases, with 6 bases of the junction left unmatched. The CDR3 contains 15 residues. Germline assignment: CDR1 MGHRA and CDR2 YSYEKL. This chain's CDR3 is CASSHGAGGNSPLHF. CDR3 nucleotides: TGCGCCAGCAGCCACGGGGCAGGGGGGAATTCACCCCTCCACTTT.

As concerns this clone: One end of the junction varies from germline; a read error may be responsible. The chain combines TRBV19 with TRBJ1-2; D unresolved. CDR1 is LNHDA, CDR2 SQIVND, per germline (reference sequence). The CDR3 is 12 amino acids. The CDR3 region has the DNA TGTGCCAGTAGTATCCCGGAGAGGGCGATTTCCTTC. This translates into CASSIPERAISF.

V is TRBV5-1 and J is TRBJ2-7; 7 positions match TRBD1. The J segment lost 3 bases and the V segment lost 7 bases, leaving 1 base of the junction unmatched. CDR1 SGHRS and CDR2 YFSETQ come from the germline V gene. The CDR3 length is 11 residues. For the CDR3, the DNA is TGCGCCAGCGGGGACAGCTACGAGCAGTACTTC. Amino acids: CASGDSYEQYF.